Listed here is a single TCR beta chain. Its antigen is not known. Second doses that came at about 4 or about 12 weeks were put together. The sample is drawn from a study of T cell responses to AZD1222 COVID-19 vaccine. Points from the study as a whole: It was only after the peak T cell response that any repertoires were sampled. Distributed over spike, vaccine-associated CD4 TCRs predominated at 160-218 and 743-854.

Produced via immunoSEQ multiplex PCR; TCRdb's table is partial and in-frame only. Of 130,000 to 150,000 clones in the sample, more than 70% were seen once. The CDR3 runs to 13 residues. Deletions cut 0 bases from V and 6 bases from J, with 9 bases between. CDR1 SGHRS and CDR2 YFSETQ come from the germline V gene. V usage is TRBV5-1 and J usage is TRBJ1-2; TRBD1 might be the D (6 bases). The sample here was peripheral blood, taken 28 days after the second AZD1222 dose. This TCR was recovered from an adult who received the AZD1222 COVID-19 vaccine. The CDR3 reads CASSLEGGDGYTF. CDR3 DNA sequence: TGCGCCAGCAGCTTGGAGGGGGGCGATGGCTACACCTTC.